This T cell receptor (beta chain) was captured in a study of T cells in tuberculosis (dated 2018 in TCRdb). About the study as a whole: To characterize T cells specific for the mycobacterial lipid antigen glucose monomycolate (GMM), the study used CD1B tetramers together with high-throughput TCR immunosequencing. With 9 to 10 people per group, a South African clinical cohort compared IGRA-negative adolescents, IGRA-positive adolescents with latent tuberculosis, and adults with active tuberculosis. Active tuberculosis patient PBMC were archived before or within 7 days of starting standard anti-tuberculosis treatment. The research as a whole found: A classifier using the diverse GMM-specific repertoire reached roughly 87% accuracy (AUROC around 0.9), compared with around 68% accuracy using GEM motif frequencies. Which clinical samples got chosen depended on the availability of cryopreserved specimens, and the active tuberculosis cases were adults, whereas the controls were adolescents. Smaller mean NN-distances to GMM-specific TCRs were observed in active tuberculosis TCR-alpha repertoires than in IGRA-negative controls, suggesting clonal expansion of GMM-specific TCRs. Smaller NN-distances were partly driven by shorter CDR3-alpha lengths in active tuberculosis patients, and statistical significance was not reached for the TCR-beta difference.

TCR libraries were generated with the immunoSEQ multiplex PCR assay, using TCR-beta and/or TCR-alpha/delta assays for each sample. The Illumina high-throughput platform was used to sequence the amplified TCR libraries. On the study's bioinformatics: Clustering and dimensionality reduction were performed using pairwise TCRdist distances among GMM-specific receptors from ex vivo sorted or in vitro expanded T cells. The score assigned to each clinical repertoire was mean NN-distance, meaning the average TCRdist to the nearest 10% of tetramer-positive reference sequences. To compute GEM TCR motif frequency, the fraction of unique TCRs matching known GEM sequences by V/J usage and CDR3 length was calculated. Active tuberculosis was classified by linear discriminant analysis with leave-one-out cross-validation, implemented in scikit-learn. TCRdb took this table from immuneACCESS and kept in-frame rearrangements with V and J called. Such tables lack part of the clones; where checked against another copy, unresolved V genes explain under half of the gap, and the rest is unexplained. The DNA gave D and trimming, while V, J and clone size come from that table. In this sample the table shows about 49,000 clones, roughly 95% of which occur a single time. The leading ten clones occupy over 1.1% of the sample.

Reading the germline V gene gives CDR1 MNHNS and CDR2 SASEGT. Including the terminal cysteine and phenylalanine, the CDR3 comprises 21 residues. CDR3 DNA only is kept here, 63 bases in frame from base 1. Relative to germline, V is 2 bases shorter and J is 6 bases shorter, with 34 bases between their ends. Comment on this clone: There is no known antigen for this receptor. No qualities accompany the bases; no much larger clone lies one base away.

This sample's time point label indicates: new active TB diagnosis, blood taken before or within 7 days of starting treatment. The active tuberculosis patients were newly diagnosed, HIV-seronegative South African adults aged 18 years or older. Active tuberculosis was confirmed by positive sputum smear microscopy and/or positive M. tuberculosis culture. Immunosequencing was performed on unsorted cryopreserved PBMC, with 100,000 or so T cells per clinical donor covered on average. The sample was PBMCs, taken at tuberculosis diagnosis. This receptor was identified in an adult with tuberculosis. The chain is made from TRBV6-1 and TRBJ1-2; no D gene is confidently identified. The DNA sequence is as follows: TGTGCCAGCAGTGAATTATCCCCTCCGGGATTCTCGACCCCTCTGGTTAATGGCTACACCTTC. The resulting protein is CASSELSPPGFSTPLVNGYTF.